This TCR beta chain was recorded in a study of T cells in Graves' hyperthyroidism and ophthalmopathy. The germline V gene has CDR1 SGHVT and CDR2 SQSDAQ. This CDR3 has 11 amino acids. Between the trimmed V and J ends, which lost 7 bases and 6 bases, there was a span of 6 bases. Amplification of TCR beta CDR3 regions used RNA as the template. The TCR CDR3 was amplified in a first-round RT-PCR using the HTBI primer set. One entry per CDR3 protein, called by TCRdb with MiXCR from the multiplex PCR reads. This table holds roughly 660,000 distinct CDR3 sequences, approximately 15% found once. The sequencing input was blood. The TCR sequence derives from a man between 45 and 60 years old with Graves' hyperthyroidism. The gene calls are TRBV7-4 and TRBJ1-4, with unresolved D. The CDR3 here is CASMEDEKLFF. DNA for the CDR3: TGTGCCAGCATGGAGGATGAAAAACTGTTTTTT.